This TCR beta chain appears in the sequencing data of a study of early stage breast cancer tumors. Turning to the study itself: Most invasive tumors, about 70% of the 16, were ER+/PR+/HER2-.

On this clone: Its antigen is unidentified.

Here immunoSEQ multiplex PCR was the method, and the copy in TCRdb shows in-frame clones only, minus some. The table records about 69,000 clones, approximately 80% of them present only once. V was pared by 1 base and J by 8 bases, with 8 bases of the junction left unmatched. This CDR3 has 16 amino acids. Germline CDR1 SGHRS, CDR2 YFSETQ. Findings and limits, study-wide: Compared with adjacent normal breast tissue, tumors showed approximately 2.5-fold greater T cell density and higher clonality. Enriched TCRB sequences shared across patients were mostly commonly generated sequences.

The chain is built from TRBV5-1 and TRBJ2-1, with 11 positions matching TRBD1. The sample comprised blood. The receptor's source is a middle-aged person with breast cancer. CDR3 DNA sequence: TGCGCCAGCAGCTTGTCCGGGACAGGGGGTATCGATGAGCAGTTCTTC. Amino acid sequence: CASSLSGTGGIDEQFF.